This TCR beta chain came from a study of cytomegalovirus exposure and HLA in healthy donors. At the level of the study: Early released data had about 85 million unique TCRs, all coming from HLA-typed donors.

The primer mix had 60 Vbeta and 13 Jbeta primers. Profiling relied on immunoSEQ multiplex PCR, and the TCRdb table lists in-frame clones only, not all of them. Of around 150,000 clones in the sample, 60% to 80% are singletons; the top ten hold about 2.6%. Turning to this clone: Its antigen is not known.

Study-level points and caveats: Within the data, a cluster of highly shared sequence variants was likely a sequencing artifact. It was reported in a later analysis that an Asian-associated ancestry cluster showed fewer N-insertions than the roughly 620-donor mean.

The TCR sequence derives from a middle-aged woman in good health and CMV-seropositive. Sequencing input: PBMCs.

CDR3: CASTGGYGYTF. The CDR3 bases are TGTGCCAGCACAGGGGGATATGGCTACACCTTC. The rearrangement uses TRBV28 and TRBJ1-2; 7 nucleotides agree with TRBD1. The CDR3 is 11 amino acids. With V trimmed by 7 bases and J by 5 bases, 1 base remained unmatched. Germline CDR1 is MDHEN and CDR2 is SYDVKM.